Shown below are 3 T cell receptor beta chains from a single sample sequenced in a study of shared clonotypes between healthy human individuals. The naive CD8 fraction comprised CD45RO-negative cells positively selected for CCR7 and excluded terminally differentiated effector memory CD45RA+ cells. TCRdb's copy holds only in-frame clones and misses some; the assay was immunoSEQ multiplex PCR. The repertoire has about 680,000 clones, roughly 94% of them found once; the top ten carry roughly 22%. Sequencing was carried out using naive CD8+ T cells sorted from blood. The origin of the receptors is a man aged 25-45 years in good health.

This clone was observed a single time. V is TRBV4-1 and J is TRBJ1-1; D remains unclear. V lost 5 bases and J lost 1, with 8 bases in between. The CDR3 spans 13 residues. Germline V CDR1 and CDR2: MGHRA, YSYEKL. The CDR3 DNA follows: TGCGCCAGCAGCTCTGCGCGGAACACTGAAGCTTTCTTT. Protein: CASSSARNTEAFF.

The chain links TRBV4-3 to TRBJ2-2; 8 bases line up with TRBD2. The J segment lost 5 bases and the V segment lost 0 bases, leaving 8 bases of the junction unmatched. This CDR3 has 17 residues. Germline V gene sequence: CDR1 LGHNA, CDR2 YSLEER. The DNA of the CDR3 is TGCGCCAGCAGCCAAGATGGCAGCGGGAGATGGACCGGGGAGCTGTTTTTT. Its translation: CASSQDGSGRWTGELFF.

In its sample, this clone was seen once. The CDR3 loop reads CASRASGSLSYEQYF. The DNA for the CDR3 is TGTGCCAGCAGAGCTAGCGGGAGCCTCTCCTACGAGCAGTACTTC. The V and J genes are TRBV6-5 and TRBJ2-7, with TRBD2 matching over 10 bases. The ends lost 6 bases at V and 0 bases at J; junction bases unmatched: 5. The germline V gene has CDR1 MNHEY and CDR2 SVGAGI. The CDR3 is 15 amino acids.